These 4 T cell receptor beta chains were all obtained from the same sample, sequenced in a study of identical twins. From the 5' RACE reads, TCRdb called clonotypes with MiXCR, one entry per CDR3 protein. The profile shows hundreds of thousands of distinct CDR3 sequences, 9% to 15% of them singletons. The same data also contributed to another study, on yellow fever vaccine responses in identical twins.

Sequencing was performed on PBMCs. Receptors were obtained from a woman aged 18-29 years in good health.

The rearrangement links TRBV12-3 or TRBV12-4 to TRBJ2-3; 7 nucleotides align to TRBD2. The V and J ends lost 6 bases and 2 bases, in that order; junction bases with no gene match: 5. This CDR3 comprises 14 residues. The CDR3: CASRHSGSTDTQYF. The CDR3 DNA is TGTGCCAGCAGGCATAGCGGGTCCACAGATACGCAGTATTTT.

This chain uses TRBV7-8 with TRBJ2-7; D not certain. The CDR3 runs to 12 residues. Trimming removed 5 bases from V and 3 bases from J, with 8 bases in between. Germline V gene sequence: CDR1 SGHVS, CDR2 FQNEAQ. CDR3 region: CASSRGNYEQYV. CDR3 nucleotides: TGTGCCAGCAGCCGTGGGAACTACGAGCAGTACGTC.

In this sample, this clonotype turned up many times. The chain combines TRBV20-1 with TRBJ1-1; D is unresolved. V was pared by 2 bases and J by 0 bases, with 10 bases between. Germline-derived CDR1 and CDR2 are DFQATT and SNEGSKA (reference sequence). The CDR3 consists of 14 residues. This CDR3 reads CSARPGRLNTEAFF. CDR3 DNA: TGCAGTGCTAGACCTGGCAGGCTGAACACTGAAGCTTTCTTT.

This clonotype was seen only a few times. The chain couples TRBV7-2 to TRBJ2-1; possible D gene TRBD2, 5 bases. The CDR3 totals 16 residues. Trimming left V 5 bases short and J 2 bases short, with 16 bases between. The germline CDR1 and CDR2 sequences are SGHTA and FQGNSA. The CDR3: CASSRVGGRAYNEQFF. CDR3 bases: TGTGCCAGCAGCAGGGTGGGCGGGCGAGCCTACAATGAGCAGTTCTTC.